This T cell receptor beta chain was sequenced for a study of blood T cell repertoires in COVID-19. Study-level information: Samples of COVID-19 (acute and convalescent) were obtained from the United States, Italy and Spain. The analysed material was cDNA or gDNA that came from T cells, B-cell-depleted T cells, or PBMCs.

Per the original data handling: Scientists estimated how many nucleated cells there were by amplifying reference gene primers. TCRdb keeps only in-frame clones here, not all; method: immunoSEQ multiplex PCR. D and trimming come from the DNA, and the V and J calls and clone size come from that table. Among roughly 81,000 clones listed, about four fifths were seen once. The germline gives CDR1 SGHKS, CDR2 YYEKEE (reference sequence). Unmatched junction bases numbered 12, after V lost 0 bases and J lost 3 bases. The CDR3 covers 17 residues. Sequenced: peripheral blood. The clonotype originates from a man aged 55 to 69 with acute or convalescent COVID-19. J is TRBJ2-7 and V is TRBV5-5; 7 positions agree with TRBD1. In DNA form, the CDR3 reads TGTGCCAGCAGCTTGGCCCCCGGGGCAGGGGGTGGCTACGAGCAGTACTTC. It codes for CASSLAPGAGGGYEQYF.